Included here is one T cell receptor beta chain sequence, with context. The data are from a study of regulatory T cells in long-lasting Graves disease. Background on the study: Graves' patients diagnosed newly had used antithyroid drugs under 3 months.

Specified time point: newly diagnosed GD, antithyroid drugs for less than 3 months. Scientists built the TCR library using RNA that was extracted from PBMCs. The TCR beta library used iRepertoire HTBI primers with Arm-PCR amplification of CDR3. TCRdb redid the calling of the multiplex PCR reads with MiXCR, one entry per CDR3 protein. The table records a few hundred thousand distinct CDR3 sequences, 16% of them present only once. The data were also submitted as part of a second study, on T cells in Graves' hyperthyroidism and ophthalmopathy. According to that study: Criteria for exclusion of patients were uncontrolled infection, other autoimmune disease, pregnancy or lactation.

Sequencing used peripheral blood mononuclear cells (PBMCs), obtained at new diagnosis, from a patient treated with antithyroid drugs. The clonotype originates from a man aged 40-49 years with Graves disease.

The CDR3 DNA is TGTGCCACCTCCCGGGGAGTCGAAAATGAGCAGTTCTTC. Its protein product is CATSRGVENEQFF. The rearrangement uses TRBV15 and TRBJ2-1, with a possible D match to TRBD2 (5 bases). This CDR3 has 13 residues. Germline assignment: CDR1 LNHNV and CDR2 YYDKDF (reference sequence). With 8 bases removed from V and 7 bases from J, the gap between germline ends came to 15 bases.